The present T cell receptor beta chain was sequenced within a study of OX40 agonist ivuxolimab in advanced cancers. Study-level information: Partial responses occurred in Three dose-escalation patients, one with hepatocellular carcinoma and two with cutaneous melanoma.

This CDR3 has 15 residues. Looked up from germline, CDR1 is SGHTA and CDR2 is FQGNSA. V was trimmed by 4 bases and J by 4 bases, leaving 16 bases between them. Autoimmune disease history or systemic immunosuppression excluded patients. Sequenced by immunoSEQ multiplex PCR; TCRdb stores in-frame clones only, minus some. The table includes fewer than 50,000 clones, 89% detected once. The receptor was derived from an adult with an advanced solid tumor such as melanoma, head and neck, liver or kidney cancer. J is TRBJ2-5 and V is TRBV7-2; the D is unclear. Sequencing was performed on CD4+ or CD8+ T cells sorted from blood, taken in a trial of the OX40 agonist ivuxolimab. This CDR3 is CASSSPTQHPETQYF. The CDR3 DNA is TGTGCCAGCAGCTCCCCGACCCAGCACCCAGAGACCCAGTACTTC.